This T cell receptor (beta chain) was found in a study of breast tumors, draining lymph nodes, adjacent tissues. CDR1 and CDR2 from the germline V gene are MNHNS and SASEGT. Deletions cut 0 bases from V and 5 bases from J, with 3 bases between. The CDR3 consists of 12 residues. Breast cancer patients provided tissue from their axillary draining lymph nodes. On this clonotype itself: Antigen unknown. A single base separates this from a much larger clone, so it may be a read error.

Broader study findings: Tumor and nontumor repertoires were significantly more similar in luminal-like than in basal-like breast cancer. Tumor repertoires ranked between lymph nodes and nontumor tissue in diversity, with V and J gene preferences. Tumor T cell lymph node origin was a supported hypothesis, not proven. Findings are consistent with lymph node origin and intratumoral expansion of most tumor T cells.

TCRdb re-called the multiplex PCR reads through MiXCR, storing one row per CDR3 protein. The sample has roughly 100,000 distinct CDR3 sequences, around 30% seen once; the top ten hold approximately 6%. This receptor was obtained from a female donor with breast cancer. Some clones in this sample may be carry-over from other donors' samples. The chain has TRBV6-1 and TRBJ2-3; no clear D gene. The sequenced material came from axillary lymph node tissue. Written as DNA, the CDR3 is TGTGCCAGCAGTGAAGCGGAAGATACGCAGTATTTT. Translating gives CASSEAEDTQYF.